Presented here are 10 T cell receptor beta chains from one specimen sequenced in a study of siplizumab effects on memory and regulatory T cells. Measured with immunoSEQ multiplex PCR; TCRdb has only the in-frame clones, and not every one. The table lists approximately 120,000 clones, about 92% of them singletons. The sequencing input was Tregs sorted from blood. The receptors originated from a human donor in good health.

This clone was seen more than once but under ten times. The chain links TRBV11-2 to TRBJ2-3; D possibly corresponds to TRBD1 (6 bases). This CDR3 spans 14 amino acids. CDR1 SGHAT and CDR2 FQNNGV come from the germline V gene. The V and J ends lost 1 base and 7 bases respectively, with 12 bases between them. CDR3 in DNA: TGTGCCAGCAGCTTAGCCGCAGGGGCTTATACGCAGTATTTT. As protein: CASSLAAGAYTQYF.

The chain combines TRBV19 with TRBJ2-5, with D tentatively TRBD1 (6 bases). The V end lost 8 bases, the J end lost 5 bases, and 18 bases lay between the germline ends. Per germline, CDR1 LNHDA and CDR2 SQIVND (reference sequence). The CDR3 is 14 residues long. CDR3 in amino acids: CASQRTAIGETQYF. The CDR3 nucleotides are TGTGCCAGTCAAAGGACAGCGATTGGGGAGACCCAGTACTTC.

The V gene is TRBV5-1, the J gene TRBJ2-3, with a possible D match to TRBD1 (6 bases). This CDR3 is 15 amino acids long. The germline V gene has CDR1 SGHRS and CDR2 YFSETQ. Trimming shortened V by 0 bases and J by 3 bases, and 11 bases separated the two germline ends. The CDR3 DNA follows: TGCGCCAGCAGCTTGGGGGGGCAGAGGACAGATACGCAGTATTTT. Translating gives CASSLGGQRTDTQYF.

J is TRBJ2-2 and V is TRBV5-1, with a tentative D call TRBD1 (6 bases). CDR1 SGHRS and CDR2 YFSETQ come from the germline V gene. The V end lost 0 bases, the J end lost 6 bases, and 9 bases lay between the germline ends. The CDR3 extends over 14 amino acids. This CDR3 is CASSLASGAGELFF. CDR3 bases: TGCGCCAGCAGCTTGGCTTCAGGGGCCGGGGAGCTGTTTTTT.

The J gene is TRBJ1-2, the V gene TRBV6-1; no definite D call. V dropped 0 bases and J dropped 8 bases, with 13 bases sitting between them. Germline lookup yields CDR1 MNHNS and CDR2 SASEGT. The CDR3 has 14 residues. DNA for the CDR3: TGTGCCAGCAGTGAAGCGGGTTCAAGGCGAGGCTACACCTTC. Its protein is CASSEAGSRRGYTF.

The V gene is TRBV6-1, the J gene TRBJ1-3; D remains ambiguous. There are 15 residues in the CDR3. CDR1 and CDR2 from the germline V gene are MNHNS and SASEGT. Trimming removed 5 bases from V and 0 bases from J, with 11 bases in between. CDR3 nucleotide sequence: TGTGCCAGCAGTTGGCTTCTCAGCTCTGGAAACACCATATATTTT. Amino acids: CASSWLLSSGNTIYF.

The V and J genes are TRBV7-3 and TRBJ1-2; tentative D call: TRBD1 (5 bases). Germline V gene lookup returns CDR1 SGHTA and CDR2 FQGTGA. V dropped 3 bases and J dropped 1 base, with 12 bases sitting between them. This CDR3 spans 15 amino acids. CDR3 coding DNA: TGTGCCAGCAGCTTGACCAGGGATGGTAACTATGGCTACACCTTC. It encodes CASSLTRDGNYGYTF.

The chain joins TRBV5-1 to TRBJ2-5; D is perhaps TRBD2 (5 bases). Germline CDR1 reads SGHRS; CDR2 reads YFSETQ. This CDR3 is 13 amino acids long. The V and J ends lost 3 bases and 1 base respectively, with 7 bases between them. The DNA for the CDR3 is TGCGCCAGCAGCTCCCGGGGCCAAGAGACCCAGTACTTC. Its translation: CASSSRGQETQYF. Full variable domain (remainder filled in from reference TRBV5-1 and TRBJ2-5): KAGVTQTPRYLIKTRGQQVTLSCSPISGHRSVSWYQQTPGQGLQFLFEYFSETQRNKGNFPGRFSGRQFSNSRSEMNVSTLELGDSALYLCASSSRGQETQYFGPGTRLLVL.

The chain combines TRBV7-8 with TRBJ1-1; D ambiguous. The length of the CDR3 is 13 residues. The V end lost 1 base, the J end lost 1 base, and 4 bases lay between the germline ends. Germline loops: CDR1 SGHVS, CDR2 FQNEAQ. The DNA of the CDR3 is TGTGCCAGCAGCTTAGTGGGGAACACTGAAGCTTTCTTT. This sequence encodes CASSLVGNTEAFF. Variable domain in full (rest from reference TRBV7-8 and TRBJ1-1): GAGVSQSPRYKVAKRGQDVALRCDPISGHVSLFWYQQALGQGPEFLTYFQNEAQLDKSGLPSDRFFAERPEGSVSTLKIQRTQQEDSAVYLCASSLVGNTEAFFGQGTRLTVV.

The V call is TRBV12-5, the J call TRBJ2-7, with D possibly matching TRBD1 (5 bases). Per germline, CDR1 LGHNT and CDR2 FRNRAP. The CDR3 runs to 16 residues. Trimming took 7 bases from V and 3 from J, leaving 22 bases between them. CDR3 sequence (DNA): TGTGCTAGTGCCAATCCACGCTTCAGGGAAATCTACGAGCAGTACTTC. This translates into CASANPRFREIYEQYF.